This T cell receptor beta chain was captured by sequencing in a study of cytomegalovirus exposure and HLA in healthy donors. Note on this clone: Antigen: not known.

PCR employed 60 Vbeta and 13 Jbeta primers. TCRdb's copy holds only in-frame clones and misses some; the assay was immunoSEQ multiplex PCR. The data contain 100,000 to 130,000 clones, 81% of them singletons. The CDR3 extends over 14 amino acids. Germline CDR1 and CDR2: SGDLS and YYNGEE. With 1 base removed from V and 2 bases from J, the gap between germline ends came to 9 bases. Study-wide results and limits: As immune exposure information, only CMV serostatus was available.

This sequence was found in a man between 25 and 39 years old in good health and CMV-seronegative. The sample was PBMCs. This chain connects TRBV9 to TRBJ2-5; possible D gene TRBD2, 6 bases. CDR3 amino acids: CASSVFSGQETQYF. CDR3 in DNA: TGTGCCAGCAGCGTATTCAGCGGGCAAGAGACCCAGTACTTC. Drawing the rest from reference TRBV9 and TRBJ2-5, the complete variable domain is DSGVTQTPKHLITATGQRVTLRCSPRSGDLSVYWYQQSLDQGLQFLIQYYNGEERAKGNILERFSAQQFPDLHSELNLSSLELGDSALYFCASSVFSGQETQYFGPGTRLLVL.